Detailed here is one T cell receptor beta chain. Authors' analysis steps: Nucleated cell counts were estimated from reference gene primer amplification. The repertoire was sequenced with immunoSEQ multiplex PCR; TCRdb's copy has only in-frame clones and lacks some. V, J and clone size reflect that table, while D and trimming were determined from the DNA. Of roughly 220,000 clones listed, approximately 86% are singletons. CDR3 length: 15 amino acids. The ends lost 8 bases at V and 0 bases at J; junction bases unmatched: 3. Germline CDR1 reads MNHEY; CDR2 reads SMNVEV (reference sequence). These data are taken from a study of blood T cell repertoires in COVID-19. For the study at large: T cells, B-cell-depleted T cells, or PBMCs provided the cDNA or gDNA that served as material.

The TCR sequence derives from a man between 60 and 70 years old with acute or convalescent COVID-19. Sequencing was done on a sample of peripheral blood. V gene TRBV27 combines with J gene TRBJ2-2; 10 nucleotides agree with TRBD1. The CDR3: CASRTGGANTGELFF. In nucleotides, the CDR3 is TGTGCCAGCCGGACAGGGGGGGCGAACACCGGGGAGCTGTTTTTT.